This section outlines one T cell receptor beta chain sequence together with its context. Its specificity is not known. CDR1 MNHEY and CDR2 SVGAGI come from the germline V gene. Trimming removed 4 bases at V and 4 bases at J, with 19 bases between. The CDR3 is made up of 16 amino acids. This specimen belongs to a study of PD-1 blockade in classical Hodgkin lymphoma. Study-wide results and caveats: Complete responders possessed baseline diversity comparable to newly diagnosed patients. Prior therapy or disease activity may underlie the repertoire differences, whose causes remain undefined. The study reported lower baseline TCR diversity in newly diagnosed patients than in healthy donors. CD4+ but not CD8+ TCR diversity rose significantly by C4D1.

Every one of the patients relapsed after autologous stem cell transplantation (brentuximab vedotin exposure was variable). Data came from immunoSEQ multiplex PCR; TCRdb stores just in-frame clones and leaves some out. The sample holds 30,000 to 40,000 clones, roughly four fifths seen once. This sequence joins TRBV6-5 and TRBJ1-2; D perhaps matches TRBD1 (5 bases). This TCR was sampled from a human donor with classical Hodgkin lymphoma. This specimen consisted of peripheral blood mononuclear cells (PBMCs), obtained at baseline. The CDR3 nucleotides read TGTGCCAGCAGTTCCCCCCGGGACGGGGGGAGCTATGGCTACACCTTC. The encoded protein is CASSSPRDGGSYGYTF.